A single T cell receptor (beta chain) is shown here with its context. CDR3 size: 14 residues. V shed 1 base and J shed 7 bases, with 14 bases lying between them. CDR1 SGHDT and CDR2 YYEEEE come from the germline V gene. The sample comes from a study of blood T cell repertoires in COVID-19. Looking at the study overall: Spain, Italy and the United States supplied samples that represented acute and convalescent COVID-19. The analysed material was cDNA or gDNA that came from T cells, B-cell-depleted T cells, or PBMCs.

Under the authors' procedure: Reference gene primer amplification in the assay estimated nucleated cell counts. This table comes from immunoSEQ multiplex PCR, and its TCRdb copy is limited to in-frame clones, with some not included. The V and J calls and clone size are taken from that table; D and trimming were inferred from the DNA. The table has 15,000 to 20,000 clones, roughly nine tenths seen once; the top ten hold more than 20%. This chain links TRBV5-6 with TRBJ2-5; D gene uncertain. Sequencing was done on a sample of peripheral blood. The sequence came from a man aged 55 to 69 with acute or convalescent COVID-19. CDR3 bases: TGTGCCAGCAGCTTGAGGAGCAGCTTGGGGACCCAGTACTTC. It yields the protein CASSLRSSLGTQYF. Supplemented by reference TRBV5-6 and TRBJ2-5, the full variable domain reads DAGVTQSPTHLIKTRGQQVTLRCSPKSGHDTVSWYQQALGQGPQFIFQYYEEEERQRGNFPDRFSGHQFPNYSSELNVNALLLGDSALYLCASSLRSSLGTQYFGPGTRLLVL.